A single sample is the source of the 5 T cell receptor beta chains below, sequenced in a study of CD4 and CD8 cells across lung adenocarcinoma regions. TCRdb re-called the PCR reads through MiXCR, storing one row per CDR3 protein. There are 9,000 or so distinct CDR3 sequences in the sample; approximately 46% occur only once, and 47% lies in the top ten. Input material: CD8+ T cells from the margin of a lung tumor. Every receptor here comes from a female donor with lung adenocarcinoma. The CD4 and CD8 labels of this study may be unreliable.

This clonotype showed up just a few times. The J gene is TRBJ2-7, the V gene TRBV20-1, with 14 bases lining up with TRBD2. TRBJ2-5 explains the end of the DNA better; the J call may be wrong. The CDR3 covers 17 residues. Germline V gene data show CDR1 as DFQATT and CDR2 as SNEGSKA (reference sequence). CDR3 region: CSAPYDGTSGSGGTQYF. The CDR3 bases are TGCAGTGCTCCCTACGACGGGACTAGCGGGAGTGGCGGGACCCAGTACTTC.

As regards this clonotype: Sequence at one end of the junction differs from germline and may be a read error. V gene TRBV10-3 combines with J gene TRBJ2-4; D might be TRBD1 or TRBD2, each matching 6 bases. Germline CDR1 reads ENHRY; CDR2 reads SYGVKD. The CDR3 totals 14 residues. CDR3 DNA sequence: TGTGCGGGCAAGGTGGCGGGACACGGAGACATCCAGTACTTC. It codes for CAGKVAGHGDIQYF.

This clonotype came up a few times. The chain carries TRBV4-1 and TRBJ2-1, with D perhaps given as TRBD1 or TRBD2 (5 bases each). V was cut by 5 bases and J by 8 bases, with 22 bases left in between. CDR1 and CDR2 from the germline V gene are MGHRA and YSYEKL. The CDR3 loop spans 16 amino acids. This chain's CDR3 is CASSSPLPQRGDEQFF. The CDR3 DNA is TGCGCCAGCAGCTCGCCCCTCCCCCAACGGGGCGATGAGCAGTTCTTC.

This clonotype was counted between two and nine times. This chain joins TRBV3-1 and TRBJ2-3, with 12 bases fitting TRBD1. The CDR3 loop spans 17 amino acids. Germline CDR1 is LGHDT and CDR2 is YNNKEL (reference sequence). The ends lost 5 bases at V and 2 bases at J; junction bases unmatched: 8. The CDR3 nucleotides read TGTGCCAGCAGCTCGTCCCGGGACAGGGGGCTCACAGATACGCAGTATTTT. Its translation is CASSSSRDRGLTDTQYF.

The chain couples TRBV27 to TRBJ2-1, with D possibly TRBD2 on 6 matching bases. CDR3 length equals 16 residues. Germline loops: CDR1 MNHEY, CDR2 SMNVEV (reference sequence). V was cut by 6 bases and J by 12 bases, with 27 bases left in between. The CDR3 is CASSSPEAVGTYTQFF. The CDR3 region has the DNA TGTGCCAGCAGCTCTCCGGAGGCTGTCGGGACTTATACGCAGTTCTTC.